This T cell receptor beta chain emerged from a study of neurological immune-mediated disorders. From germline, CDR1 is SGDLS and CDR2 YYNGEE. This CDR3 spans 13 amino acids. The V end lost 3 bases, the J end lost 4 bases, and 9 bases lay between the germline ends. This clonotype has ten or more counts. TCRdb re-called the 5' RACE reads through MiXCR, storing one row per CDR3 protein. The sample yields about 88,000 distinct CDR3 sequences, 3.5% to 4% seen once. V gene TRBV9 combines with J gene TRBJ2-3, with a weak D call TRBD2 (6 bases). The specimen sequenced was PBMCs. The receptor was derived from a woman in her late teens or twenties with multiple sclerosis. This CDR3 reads CASSAGGPDTQYF. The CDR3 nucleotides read TGTGCCAGCAGCGCAGGAGGGCCAGATACGCAGTATTTT. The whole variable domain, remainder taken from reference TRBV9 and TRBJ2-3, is DSGVTQTPKHLITATGQRVTLRCSPRSGDLSVYWYQQSLDQGLQFLIQYYNGEERAKGNILERFSAQQFPDLHSELNLSSLELGDSALYFCASSAGGPDTQYFGPGTRLTVL.